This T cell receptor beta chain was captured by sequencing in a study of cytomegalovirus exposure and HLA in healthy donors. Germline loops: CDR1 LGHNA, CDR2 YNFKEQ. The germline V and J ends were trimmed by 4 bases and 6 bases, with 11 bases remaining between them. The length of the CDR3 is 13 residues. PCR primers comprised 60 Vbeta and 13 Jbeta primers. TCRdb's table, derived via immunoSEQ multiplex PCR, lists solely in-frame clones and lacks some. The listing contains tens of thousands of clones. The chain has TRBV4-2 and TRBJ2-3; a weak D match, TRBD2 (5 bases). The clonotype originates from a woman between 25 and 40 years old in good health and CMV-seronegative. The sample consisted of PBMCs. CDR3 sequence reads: CASSPQERDTQYF. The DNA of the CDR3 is TGTGCCAGCAGCCCCCAAGAGCGGGATACGCAGTATTTT.